The 21 T cell receptor beta chains below come from one sample, sequenced in a study of Ad26.COV2.S vaccination and SARS-CoV-2 variants. Sample treatment: around 19 received Ad26.COV2.S at low or high dose, single or two shots; about five received placebo; per-sample allocation not given. Sampling occurred on day 63 after the first vaccine or placebo injection. Only in-frame clones appear in the TCRdb table, and some are missing; sequencing was by immunoSEQ multiplex PCR. Of 300,000 to 400,000 clones listed, approximately 87% are singletons. The input for sequencing was peripheral blood, taken in a trial of Ad26.COV2.S vaccine versus placebo. These TCRs come from a person between 18 and 65 years old who received the Ad26.COV2.S COVID-19 vaccine or a placebo.

This clone was recorded only once. V and J are TRBV7-2 and TRBJ2-1; TRBD2 matches at 7 bases. Germline V gene lookup returns CDR1 SGHTA and CDR2 FQGNSA. CDR3 length: 15 residues. Losses at the gene ends were 5 bases for V and 0 bases for J; bases not matched to a gene: 4. CDR3 sequence (DNA): TGTGCCAGCAGCCCCCAGCGGGGCTCCTACAATGAGCAGTTCTTC. It is translated as CASSPQRGSYNEQFF.

V usage is TRBV15 and J usage is TRBJ1-2; D remains unclear. V lost 6 bases to trimming and J lost 14 bases, with 22 bases between them. The CDR3 consists of 13 residues. Germline V gene sequence: CDR1 LNHNV, CDR2 YYDKDF (reference sequence). The CDR3 coding sequence is TGTGCCACCAGGGCTGGGCAGGAAGCGGCTAAAACCTTC. Translation: CATRAGQEAAKTF.

The chain employs TRBV7-9 and TRBJ1-1; D is unresolved. Germline CDR1 is SEHNR and CDR2 is FQNEAQ (reference sequence). Trimming took off 5 bases at V and 0 bases at J, with 7 bases between the two ends. The CDR3 runs 13 residues. The DNA of the CDR3 is TGTGCCAGCAGCCAATGGATGAACACTGAAGCTTTCTTT. Translating gives CASSQWMNTEAFF.

The chain uses TRBV7-9 and TRBJ2-5, with TRBD2 matching 8 bases. V dropped 4 bases and J dropped 5; count of bases not matched to a gene: 6. Germline CDR1 and CDR2: SEHNR and FQNEAQ (reference sequence). The CDR3 extends over 14 amino acids. The chain's CDR3 is CASSSGTSLETQYF. CDR3 nucleotides: TGTGCCAGCAGCTCCGGGACTAGTTTGGAGACCCAGTACTTC. The complete variable domain, with remaining parts taken from reference TRBV7-9 and TRBJ2-5, reads DTGVSQNPRHKITKRGQNVTFRCDPISEHNRLYWYRQTLGQGPEFLTYFQNEAQLEKSRLLSDRFSAERPKGSFSTLEIQRTEQGDSAMYLCASSSGTSLETQYFGPGTRLLVL.

The chain has TRBV7-9 and TRBJ2-1; 9 bases are a match to TRBD1. The J segment lost 9 bases and the V segment lost 10 bases, leaving 7 bases of the junction unmatched. Germline values: CDR1 SEHNR, CDR2 FQNEAQ (reference sequence). The CDR3 extends over 12 amino acids. The CDR3 nucleotides read TGTGCCACGTACAGGGGGCAAGGTGAGCAGTTCTTC. This encodes CATYRGQGEQFF.

The chain is built from TRBV18 and TRBJ1-5; 8 bases align to TRBD1. The CDR3 is 15 residues long. The junction had 7 bases not matched to a gene; V was cut back by 5 bases and J by 4 bases. From germline, CDR1 is KGHSH and CDR2 LQKENI. CDR3 in amino acids: CASSMGTGRNQPQHF. In DNA form, the CDR3 reads TGTGCCAGCTCAATGGGGACAGGACGAAATCAGCCCCAGCATTTT.

The V and J genes are TRBV10-2 and TRBJ1-1, with D perhaps matching TRBD1 (5 bases). This CDR3 comprises 15 residues. The V gene lost 2 bases and the J gene lost 4 bases, with 14 bases spanning the gap. Per the germline V gene, CDR1 is WSHSY and CDR2 is SAAADI. DNA of the CDR3: TGCGCCAGCAGTGAGAATGAGGGGAAAGCCACTGAAGCTTTCTTT. This translates into CASSENEGKATEAFF.

This chain joins TRBV4-2 and TRBJ1-2; D may be TRBD1 (6 bases). The CDR3 covers 18 residues. The V end lost 0 bases, the J end lost 2 bases, and 19 bases lay between the germline ends. Germline V gene sequence: CDR1 LGHNA, CDR2 YNFKEQ. The CDR3, as DNA: TGTGCCAGCAGCCAAGATGCCCCTCGGGGGGCCTCGAACTATGGCTACACCTTC. Encoded protein: CASSQDAPRGASNYGYTF.

The CDR3 bases are TGTGCCAGTAGTATACATCAGGGGTACTATGGCTACACCTTC. This translates into CASSIHQGYYGYTF. The chain has TRBV19 and TRBJ1-2, with D perhaps matching TRBD1 (6 bases). The CDR3 runs 14 residues. Between the trimmed V and J ends, which lost 2 bases and 3 bases, there was a span of 10 bases. The germline V gene encodes CDR1 LNHDA and CDR2 SQIVND (reference sequence).

The chain employs TRBV10-1 and TRBJ2-3; D remains unclear. Germline CDR1 WNHNN, CDR2 SYGVQD (reference sequence). Deletions cut 3 bases from V and 0 bases from J, with 22 bases between. The CDR3 has 19 amino acids. CDR3 loop: CASSDGVPYLTYSTDTQYF. The CDR3 DNA follows: TGCGCCAGCAGTGATGGAGTACCGTACCTGACCTACAGCACAGATACGCAGTATTTT.

The J gene is TRBJ1-1, the V gene TRBV7-9, with a tentative D call TRBD1 (6 bases). The CDR3 is 17 residues long. From germline, CDR1 is SEHNR and CDR2 FQNEAQ (reference sequence). V lost 3 bases, J lost 2 bases, and 19 bases lay in between. CDR3 sequence: CASSFRGDGADNTEAFF. In DNA form, the CDR3 reads TGTGCCAGCAGCTTCAGGGGAGACGGGGCCGATAACACTGAAGCTTTCTTT.

V gene TRBV5-1 combines with J gene TRBJ1-2; unclear D gene. This CDR3 spans 14 amino acids. V lost 1 base to trimming and J lost 4 bases, with 11 bases between them. Germline V gives CDR1 SGHRS, CDR2 YFSETQ. CDR3 sequence reads: CASSLSQTVYGYTF. The CDR3 region has the DNA TGCGCCAGCAGCTTGAGTCAGACGGTCTATGGCTACACCTTC.

V and J are TRBV30 and TRBJ2-1; 9 positions agree with TRBD2. The CDR3 spans 13 residues. With 2 bases clipped from V and 14 bases from J, the junction kept 10 bases outside the gene matches. CDR1 GTSNPN and CDR2 SVGIG come from the germline V gene (reference sequence). This chain's CDR3 is CAWSSGGRVLEFF. For the CDR3, the DNA is TGTGCCTGGAGTTCTGGCGGGAGGGTTTTGGAGTTCTTC.

This clone was counted once. The CDR3 sequence: CASSQGGTPSYEQYF. In DNA form, the CDR3 reads TGCGCCAGCAGCCAAGGAGGGACCCCGTCCTACGAGCAGTACTTC. The rearrangement uses TRBV4-3 and TRBJ2-7; D could derive from TRBD1 or TRBD2 (5 bases each). The germline V and J ends were trimmed by 1 base and 1 base, with 11 bases remaining between them. The CDR3 length is 15 residues. CDR1 and CDR2 from the germline V gene are LGHNA and YSLEER.

The V and J genes are TRBV4-3 and TRBJ1-5, with TRBD1 as a possible D gene (6 bases). The germline V and J ends were trimmed by 0 bases and 6 bases, with 12 bases remaining between them. The CDR3 totals 15 residues. Germline CDR1 and CDR2: LGHNA and YSLEER. In DNA form, the CDR3 reads TGCGCCAGCAGCCAAGATCCGGGGGCGAGTCAGCCCCAGCATTTT. As protein: CASSQDPGASQPQHF.

The V gene is TRBV11-3, the J gene TRBJ2-3, with TRBD1 identical over 9 bases. CDR1 and CDR2 from the germline V gene are SGHNT and YENEEA. V lost 5 bases and J lost 4; bases outside the gene matches: 10. This CDR3 has 16 amino acids. CDR3 sequence reads: CASSPSTGGWADTQYF. The CDR3 region has the DNA TGTGCCAGCAGCCCCTCGACAGGGGGGTGGGCAGATACGCAGTATTTT.

This clone was seen only once. The chain recombines TRBV7-2 with TRBJ1-2; D gene ambiguous. The CDR3 loop spans 14 amino acids. V shed 2 bases and J shed 3 bases, with 10 bases lying between them. Germline V gene sequence: CDR1 SGHTA, CDR2 FQGNSA. CDR3 DNA: TGTGCCAGCAGCTTAAGGTTTCTGGACTATGGCTACACCTTC. It codes for CASSLRFLDYGYTF.

This chain links TRBV29-1 with TRBJ1-1, with 11 bases identical to TRBD1. There are 18 residues in the CDR3. With V trimmed by 1 base and J by 0 bases, 10 bases remained unmatched. The germline gives CDR1 SQVTM, CDR2 ANQGSEA. CDR3 sequence: CSVEAPPRTGGLNTEAFF. CDR3 nucleotides: TGCAGCGTTGAAGCCCCCCCCCGGACAGGGGGCCTGAACACTGAAGCTTTCTTT.

This clone was recorded a few times. V is TRBV27 and J is TRBJ1-1; TRBD1 matches 10 bases. V was clipped by 6 bases and J by 6 bases; unmatched bases: 10. Germline V CDR1 and CDR2: MNHEY, SMNVEV (reference sequence). The CDR3 is made up of 15 amino acids. CDR3 bases: TGTGCCAGCAGGTCGACAGGGGGCATTTTAGCTGAAGCTTTCTTT. It specifies CASRSTGGILAEAFF.

This clone appeared a few times. J is TRBJ1-6 and V is TRBV5-5; TRBD1 is a possible D gene (5 bases). The CDR3 contains 16 residues. V lost 6 bases to trimming and J lost 4 bases, with 17 bases between them. CDR1 and CDR2 (germline): SGHKS, YYEKEE (reference sequence). CDR3 region: CASTVGREGYNSPLHF. The CDR3 bases are TGTGCCAGCACGGTCGGCAGGGAGGGGTATAATTCACCCCTCCACTTT.

The chain recombines TRBV5-5 with TRBJ2-3; 8 nucleotides align to TRBD1. Germline-derived CDR1 and CDR2 are SGHKS and YYEKEE (reference sequence). The trim removed 4 bases at V and 2 bases at J, leaving 6 bases unmatched. The length of the CDR3 is 15 residues. CDR3 sequence reads: CASSKGQVNTDTQYF. The DNA of the CDR3 is TGTGCCAGCAGCAAGGGACAGGTGAACACAGATACGCAGTATTTT. The whole variable domain, remainder taken from reference TRBV5-5 and TRBJ2-3, is DAGVTQSPTHLIKTRGQQVTLRCSPISGHKSVSWYQQVLGQGPQFIFQYYEKEERGRGNFPDRFSARQFPNYSSELNVNALLLGDSALYLCASSKGQVNTDTQYFGPGTRLTVL.